Below are 17 T cell receptor beta chains sequenced from a single sample in a study of molecular identifiers for immune sequencing clone quantification. TCRdb redid the calling of the PCR reads with MiXCR, one entry per CDR3 protein. The sample lists around 460,000 distinct CDR3 sequences; around 21% were seen once. What was sequenced was naive CD8+ T cells from blood, with Jurkat cell RNA spiked in. The subset denotes: FACS-sorted CD8+CD4-CCR7+CD45RA+ naive T cells. Receptors originate from a human donor in good health. Some libraries in this study had Jurkat cell RNA spiked in.

The genes are TRBV27 and TRBJ1-5; D might be TRBD1 (5 bases). Trimming took 2 bases from V and 8 from J, leaving 16 bases between them. CDR1 and CDR2 (germline): MNHEY, SMNVEV (reference sequence). The CDR3 runs 15 residues. DNA of the CDR3: TGTGCCAGCAGTTTAGCAGGGAACGCGTTTGAGCCCCAGCATTTT. Encoded protein: CASSLAGNAFEPQHF.

The chain is built from TRBV27 and TRBJ2-1; the D call may be TRBD1 or TRBD2 (5 bases each). V was trimmed by 4 bases and J by 6 bases, leaving 19 bases between them. The CDR3 contains 16 residues. CDR1 is MNHEY, CDR2 SMNVEV, per germline (reference sequence). The CDR3 loop reads CASSSMGVIGANEQFF. The CDR3 coding sequence is TGTGCCAGCAGTTCAATGGGGGTAATAGGGGCCAATGAGCAGTTCTTC.

This clonotype turned up a few times. A single base separates this from a much larger clone, so it may be a read error. The rearrangement joins TRBV7-9 to TRBJ1-5, with D maybe TRBD1 (5 bases). Looked up from germline, CDR1 is SEHNR and CDR2 is FQNEAQ (reference sequence). The CDR3 contains 14 residues. CDR3 nucleotides: TGTGCCAGCAGCTTAGGACAGATCAATCAGTCCCAGCATTTT. Translated: CASSLGQINQSQHF.

This clonotype turned up a few times. V is TRBV12-5 and J is TRBJ2-2; D is uncertain. The CDR3 has 16 amino acids. CDR1 and CDR2 (germline): LGHNT, FRNRAP. Trimming pared 3 bases from V and 4 bases from J, leaving 15 bases between. The CDR3 loop is CASGFGQVLTTGELFF. As DNA, the CDR3 is TGTGCTAGTGGTTTCGGCCAGGTACTGACCACCGGGGAGCTGTTTTTT. The variable domain in full, completed from reference TRBV12-5 and TRBJ2-2, reads DARVTQTPRHKVTEMGQEVTMRCQPILGHNTVFWYRQTMMQGLELLAYFRNRAPLDDSGMPKDRFSAEMPDATLATLKIQPSEPRDSAVYFCASGFGQVLTTGELFFGEGSRLTVL.

The rearrangement links TRBV5-4 to TRBJ2-5, with D uncertain. Trimming pared 4 bases from V and 0 bases from J, leaving 7 bases between. Germline V CDR1 and CDR2: SGHNT, YYREEE (reference sequence). This CDR3 has 13 residues. In nucleotides, the CDR3 is TGTGCCAGCAGCCGTTACTACCAAGAGACCCAGTACTTC. It specifies CASSRYYQETQYF.

This clonotype was observed many times. The chain employs TRBV9 and TRBJ2-3; 15 bases line up with TRBD2. The CDR3 is 17 residues long. In germline, CDR1 is SGDLS, CDR2 YYNGEE. V trimming: 4 bases; J trimming: 6 bases; junction bases outside the gene matches: 9. CDR3 coding DNA: TGTGCCAGCAGCAGTTCCGGGACTAGCGGGGGGCGGGATACGCAGTATTTT. Protein product: CASSSSGTSGGRDTQYF.

DNA for the CDR3: TGTGCCAGCAGCTTAGTAAGTTCTGAAGCTTTCTTT. It is translated as CASSLVSSEAFF. The rearrangement uses TRBV13 and TRBJ1-1, with no clear D. The germline CDR1 and CDR2 sequences are PRHDT and FYEKMQ (reference sequence). The CDR3 consists of 12 residues. V was clipped by 1 base and J by 6 bases, with 6 bases between them.

With respect to this clonotype: One end of the junction varies from germline; a read error may be responsible. V gene TRBV6-2 or TRBV6-3 combines with J gene TRBJ2-1; 7 bases fit TRBD2. CDR1 and CDR2 from the germline V gene are MNHEY and SVGEGT. The CDR3 spans 17 residues. For the CDR3, the DNA is TGTGCCAGCAGACCGGACCCTAGTTGGGAGGGCTACAATGAGCAGTCCTTC. Translation: CASRPDPSWEGYNEQSF.

This clonotype occurred a few times. The CDR3 spells CASSLAFGGLAGGGDIQYF. The CDR3 region has the DNA TGTGCCAGCAGCTTAGCTTTTGGGGGACTAGCGGGGGGTGGGGACATTCAGTACTTC. This rearrangement joins TRBV7-2 to TRBJ2-4; 15 positions agree with TRBD2. The V segment lost 0 bases and the J segment 8 bases; nucleotides outside the gene matches: 11. The germline V gene encodes CDR1 SGHTA and CDR2 FQGNSA. CDR3 length: 19 residues. The entire variable domain, with the rest obtained from reference TRBV7-2 and TRBJ2-4, is as follows: GAGVSQSPSNKVTEKGKDVELRCDPISGHTALYWYRQSLGQGLEFLIYFQGNSAPDKSGLPSDRFSAERTGGSVSTLTIQRTQQEDSAVYLCASSLAFGGLAGGGDIQYFGAGTRLSVL.

This clonotype was seen a few times. The junction and the germline gene differ at one end; a read error may be behind it. The rearrangement uses TRBV7-9 and TRBJ1-4; D is ambiguous. The CDR3 totals 13 residues. Germline V gene sequence: CDR1 SEHNR, CDR2 FQNEAQ (reference sequence). Here the CDR3 reads CAGSPAQNEKLFF. The CDR3 bases are TGTGCCGGCAGCCCAGCTCAGAATGAAAAACTGTTTTTT.

A note on this clonotype: A much larger clonotype is one base distant, so this may be a read error. This sequence joins TRBV4-3 and TRBJ2-1; D may be TRBD2 (6 bases). Looked up from germline, CDR1 is LGHNA and CDR2 is YSLEER. The CDR3 is 17 amino acids. CDR3 residues: CASSQVVPGLSYNEQLF. DNA for the CDR3: TGCGCCAGCAGCCAAGTCGTCCCGGGACTGTCCTACAATGAGCAGCTCTTC.

The CDR3 DNA reads TGTGCCAGCAGCCCTCCACAGGGAAGCTCCTACAATGAGCAGTTCTTC. Protein product: CASSPPQGSSYNEQFF. The rearrangement links TRBV7-9 to TRBJ2-1, with a possible D match to TRBD1 (6 bases). Looked up from germline, CDR1 is SEHNR and CDR2 is FQNEAQ (reference sequence). V was trimmed by 5 bases and J by 0 bases, leaving 14 bases between them. This CDR3 has 16 residues.

This clonotype showed up just a few times. The chain joins TRBV30 to TRBJ1-1; D gene ambiguous. CDR1 GTSNPN and CDR2 SVGIG come from the germline V gene (reference sequence). The germline V and J ends were trimmed by 0 bases and 0 bases, with 14 bases remaining between them. This CDR3 region has 16 residues. The CDR3 loop reads CAWSVQRPQVNTEAFF. CDR3 sequence (DNA): TGTGCCTGGAGTGTACAGAGGCCCCAGGTGAACACTGAAGCTTTCTTT.

This clonotype was counted ten times or more. The rearrangement uses TRBV14 and TRBJ2-2; no clear D gene. The CDR3 totals 14 residues. Per germline, CDR1 SGHDN and CDR2 FVKESK. V dropped 0 bases and J dropped 5 bases, with 7 bases sitting between them. DNA for the CDR3: TGTGCCAGCAGCCAAGATCCGTCGACCGGGGAGCTGTTTTTT. Translation gives CASSQDPSTGELFF.

The genes are TRBV12-3 or TRBV12-4 and TRBJ1-3, with D hard to call. V was cut by 6 bases and J by 4 bases, with 10 bases left in between. This CDR3 comprises 13 residues. The CDR3 DNA sequence: TGTGCCAGCAGCGGGCGAGGCGGAAACACCATATATTTT. Its translation is CASSGRGGNTIYF.

Worth noting for this clonotype: A much larger clonotype is one base distant, so this may be a read error. V gene TRBV12-3 or TRBV12-4 combines with J gene TRBJ2-2; 10 bases align to TRBD2. This CDR3 has 16 amino acids. Written as DNA, the CDR3 is TGTGCCAGCAGCCCCGGACTAGCGGAGGTCACCGGGGAGCTGCTTTTT. Its translation is CASSPGLAEVTGELLF.

This clonotype has more than one count but fewer than ten. The chain carries TRBV12-5 and TRBJ2-7, with D possibly being TRBD1 (6 bases). This CDR3 is 16 amino acids long. Germline V gene lookup returns CDR1 LGHNT and CDR2 FRNRAP. V shed 6 bases and J shed 0 bases, with 18 bases lying between them. The CDR3 loop is CASGLWLGAGSYEQYF. Written as DNA, the CDR3 is TGTGCTAGTGGACTCTGGCTGGGGGCGGGCTCCTACGAGCAGTACTTC.